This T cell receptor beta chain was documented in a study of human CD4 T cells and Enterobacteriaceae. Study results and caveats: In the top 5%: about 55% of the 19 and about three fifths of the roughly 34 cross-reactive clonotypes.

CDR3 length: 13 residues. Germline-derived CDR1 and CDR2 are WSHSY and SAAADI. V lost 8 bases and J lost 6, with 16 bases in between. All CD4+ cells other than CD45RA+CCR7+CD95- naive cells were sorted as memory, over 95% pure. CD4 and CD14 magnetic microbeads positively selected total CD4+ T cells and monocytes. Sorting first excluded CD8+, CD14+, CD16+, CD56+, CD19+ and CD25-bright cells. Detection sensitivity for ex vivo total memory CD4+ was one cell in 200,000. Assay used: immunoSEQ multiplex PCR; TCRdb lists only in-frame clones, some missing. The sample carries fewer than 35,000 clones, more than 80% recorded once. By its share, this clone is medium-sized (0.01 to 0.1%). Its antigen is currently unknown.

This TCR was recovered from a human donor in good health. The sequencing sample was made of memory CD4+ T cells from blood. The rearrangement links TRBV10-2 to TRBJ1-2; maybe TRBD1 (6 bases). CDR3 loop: CASLSETGDGYTF. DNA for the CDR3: TGCGCCAGCCTGAGCGAGACAGGAGATGGCTACACCTTC.